A selection of T cell receptor beta chains follows, all from one sample in a study of regulatory T cells in long-lasting Graves disease. TCRdb re-derived calls from the multiplex PCR reads in MiXCR, one entry per CDR3 protein. The profile covers a few hundred thousand distinct CDR3 sequences, with roughly a quarter appearing a single time and over 25% taken by the ten largest. The specimen comprised peripheral blood mononuclear cells (PBMCs), sampled when the disease was refractory, from a patient treated with antithyroid drugs. The source of these receptors is a female donor with Graves disease. Both conserved end residues are part of each CDR3. D genes are given only for firm matches. Not every row has a clone size; where given, it reads once, few, many or a size class.

d_gene: -
abundance: -
v_gene: TRBV19
j_gene: TRBJ2-6
CDR3nt: TGTGCCAGTAGTATAGATTCCGGGGCCAACGTCCTGACTTTC
CDR3aa: CASSIDSGANVLTF

d_gene: -
abundance: few
v_gene: TRBV7-2
j_gene: TRBJ2-4
CDR3nt: TGTGCCAGCAGCTTGGCGTCCACAGGGGCCAAAAACATTCAGTACTTC
CDR3aa: CASSLASTGAKNIQYF

d_gene: -
abundance: few
v_gene: TRBV6-5
j_gene: TRBJ2-7
CDR3nt: TGTGCCAGCAGTTACTCGCCGGCGGCCGGGTCCTACGAGCAGTACTTC
CDR3aa: CASSYSPAAGSYEQYF

d_gene: TRBD1
abundance: many
v_gene: TRBV28
j_gene: TRBJ1-2
CDR3nt: TGTGCCAGCAGTTTGACGGGGACAGTAGCCCTTGGCTACACCTTC
CDR3aa: CASSLTGTVALGYTF

d_gene: TRBD2
abundance: -
v_gene: TRBV19
j_gene: TRBJ2-5
CDR3nt: TGTGCCAGTAGTATGACTAGCGGGAGCGGTCAAGAGACCCAGTACTTC
CDR3aa: CASSMTSGSGQETQYF

d_gene: TRBD2
abundance: many
v_gene: TRBV7-2
j_gene: TRBJ2-5
CDR3nt: TGTGCCAGCAGCTTATACCGACTAGCGGAGAAAGAGACCCAGTACTTC
CDR3aa: CASSLYRLAEKETQYF

d_gene: -
abundance: -
v_gene: TRBV30
j_gene: TRBJ1-1
CDR3nt: TGTGCCTGGAGTGTACTTCGGGCGGGGGAAGCTTTCTTT
CDR3aa: CAWSVLRAGEAFF

d_gene: TRBD1
abundance: -
v_gene: TRBV20-1
j_gene: TRBJ2-5
CDR3nt: TGCAGTGCTTTAAACAGGGGGTACCAAGAGACCCAGTACTTC
CDR3aa: CSALNRGYQETQYF

d_gene: TRBD1
abundance: once
v_gene: TRBV5-8
j_gene: TRBJ2-1
CDR3nt: TGTGCCAGCAGCTGGGTGCAGCAGGGGGACAATGAGCAGTTCTTC
CDR3aa: CASSWVQQGDNEQFF

d_gene: -
abundance: few
v_gene: TRBV6-5
j_gene: TRBJ2-3
CDR3nt: TGTGCCAGCAGTTGGCGGGACCCACGCACAGATACGCAGTATTTT
CDR3aa: CASSWRDPRTDTQYF

d_gene: -
abundance: few
v_gene: TRBV7-9
j_gene: TRBJ1-1
CDR3nt: TGTGCCAGCAGCTTGGTGTTGGAGAACACTGAAGCTTTCTTT
CDR3aa: CASSLVLENTEAFF

d_gene: TRBD1
abundance: many
v_gene: TRBV2
j_gene: TRBJ1-1
CDR3nt: TGTGCCAGCAGTGTGCGACAGGGTATCACTGAAGCTTTCTTT
CDR3aa: CASSVRQGITEAFF

d_gene: -
abundance: few
v_gene: TRBV18
j_gene: TRBJ1-2
CDR3nt: TGTGCCAGCTCACCGTCTGAGGGGGGGAACTATGGCTACACCTTC
CDR3aa: CASSPSEGGNYGYTF

d_gene: -
abundance: few
v_gene: TRBV3-1
j_gene: TRBJ2-6
CDR3nt: TGTGCCAGCAGCCAAGATCCAGCACCTGGGGCCAACGTCCTGACTTTC
CDR3aa: CASSQDPAPGANVLTF

d_gene: TRBD1
abundance: many
v_gene: TRBV6-2/TRBV6-3
j_gene: TRBJ1-1
CDR3nt: TGTGCCAGCAGCGGACAGGGGCGGAACACTGAAGCTTTCTTT
CDR3aa: CASSGQGRNTEAFF

d_gene: -
abundance: many
v_gene: TRBV29-1
j_gene: TRBJ2-5
CDR3nt: TGCAGCGTTGACCGGGGCCCACAAGAGACCCAGTACTTC
CDR3aa: CSVDRGPQETQYF

d_gene: TRBD1
abundance: few
v_gene: TRBV30
j_gene: TRBJ1-5
CDR3nt: TGTGCCTGGAGTGTTCTACAGGGGAATCAGCCCCAGCATTTT
CDR3aa: CAWSVLQGNQPQHF

d_gene: TRBD2
abundance: few
v_gene: TRBV11-2
j_gene: TRBJ2-5
CDR3nt: TGTGCCAGCAGCAACAAACTTACAGGACTAGCGGGACAAGAGACCCAGTACTTC
CDR3aa: CASSNKLTGLAGQETQYF

d_gene: -
abundance: many
v_gene: TRBV7-9
j_gene: TRBJ2-5
CDR3nt: TGTGCCAGCTCACCCGACCGGGAACAAGAGACCCAGTACTTC
CDR3aa: CASSPDREQETQYF